This T cell receptor beta chain was identified during a study of blood T cells in healthy people across ages. This clonotype was seen more than once but under ten times. No antigen is known for it. The authors ran a second PCR of roughly 6 to 12 cycles using a sample-barcoded 5' primer and a J-beta primer mix. TCRdb called the 5' RACE reads again in MiXCR, with one record for every CDR3 protein. The repertoire has about 1,400,000 distinct CDR3 sequences, around 55% of them found once; the top ten carry over 5.5%. V was trimmed by 4 bases and J by 2 bases, leaving 15 bases between them. This CDR3 contains 15 residues. Germline loops: CDR1 SGHRS, CDR2 YFSETQ. Study-wide results and caveats: Donors of long life had a larger count of naive CD4+ cells and greater diversity than aged donors. TCR beta diversity correlated strongly with naive T cell percentage.

V gene TRBV5-1 combines with J gene TRBJ2-5; D is ambiguous. The TCR sequence derives from a man aged 18 to 30 in good health. Sequenced material: blood. The CDR3 sequence is CASSLEQIPQETQYF. The CDR3 DNA sequence: TGCGCCAGCAGCCTCGAGCAGATTCCACAAGAGACCCAGTACTTC.